This T cell receptor beta chain was observed in a study of cytomegalovirus exposure and HLA in healthy donors. Study background: In an early release, HLA-typed donors contributed approximately 82 million unique TCR sequences. Overall study findings and caveats: Analyses of presence and absence presupposed an approximately uniform sequencing depth across donors. As a later analysis revealed, most CMV-associated TCR beta chains appeared HLA-restricted.

This CDR3 has 15 residues. V was pared by 6 bases and J by 3 bases, with 5 bases of the junction left unmatched. CDR1 is MNHEY and CDR2 is SVGAGI in the germline V gene. PCR primers comprised 60 Vbeta and 13 Jbeta primers. Assay used: immunoSEQ multiplex PCR; TCRdb lists only in-frame clones, some missing. The sample records about 180,000 clones, about three quarters being singletons. About this clone itself: Its antigen is unknown.

The sequencing input was PBMCs. The chain combines TRBV6-5 with TRBJ1-1, with TRBD1 matching over 12 bases. The TCR originated in a man aged 18-30 years in good health and CMV-seronegative. CDR3 loop: CASRGQGAGYTEAFF. In nucleotides, the CDR3 is TGTGCCAGCAGGGGACAGGGGGCAGGGTACACTGAAGCTTTCTTT.